The 5 T cell receptor beta chains below all came from one sample that was sequenced in a study of T cells in localized non-small cell lung cancer. Libraries were prepared by immunoSEQ multiplex PCR; TCRdb keeps only in-frame clonotypes and omits some of them. This sample has about 1,700 clones, with roughly 24% found just once. The sample here was lung tumor tissue, taken before any cancer treatment. The receptors were sampled from a male donor at least 60 years old with stage II lung adenocarcinoma.

In its sample, this clone was seen a few times. The chain employs TRBV11-3 and TRBJ2-7, with TRBD2 as a possible D gene (7 bases). V was pared by 4 bases and J by 6 bases, with 16 bases between. This CDR3 has 14 residues. Germline V gene lookup returns CDR1 SGHNT and CDR2 YENEEA. The CDR3 loop reads CASSSRLRGAEQYF. CDR3 nucleotides: TGTGCCAGCAGCTCCCGGCTACGGGGGGCCGAGCAGTACTTC.

This clone is medium-sized within its sample. This rearrangement joins TRBV11-3 to TRBJ2-5; TRBD1 aligns across 9 bases. The V segment lost 5 bases and the J segment 5 bases; nucleotides outside the gene matches: 9. Germline lookup yields CDR1 SGHNT and CDR2 YENEEA. This CDR3 is 15 amino acids long. The CDR3 is CASSTRDRVVETQYF. The CDR3 coding sequence is TGTGCCAGCAGCACCCGGGACAGGGTGGTCGAGACCCAGTACTTC.

The CDR3 loop is CASSESQDSMTGELFF. The CDR3 coding sequence is TGCGCCAGCAGTGAGTCTCAGGACAGTATGACCGGGGAGCTGTTTTTT. This sequence joins TRBV10-2 and TRBJ2-2; tentatively, D is TRBD1 (6 bases). Between the trimmed V and J ends, which lost 0 bases and 5 bases, there was a span of 13 bases. CDR3 length equals 16 residues. Germline CDR1 is WSHSY and CDR2 is SAAADI.

The rearrangement links TRBV11-3 to TRBJ1-4, with a tentative D call TRBD1 (6 bases). This CDR3 contains 17 residues. V gave up 2 bases and J gave up 8 bases, with 21 bases separating them. Per germline, CDR1 SGHNT and CDR2 YENEEA. This chain's CDR3 is CASSLTPQGRVGEKLFF. The CDR3 nucleotides read TGTGCCAGCAGCTTAACGCCACAGGGTCGAGTTGGCGAAAAACTGTTTTTT.

The CDR3 sequence is CSVARGLETQYF. The CDR3 bases are TGCAGCGTCGCCAGGGGGTTGGAGACCCAGTACTTC. The chain links TRBV29-1 to TRBJ2-5, with 7 bases fitting TRBD1. This CDR3 is 12 amino acids long. The trim removed 6 bases at V and 5 bases at J, leaving 6 bases unmatched. Germline assignment: CDR1 SQVTM and CDR2 ANQGSEA. The full variable domain, its missing parts supplied by reference TRBV29-1 and TRBJ2-5, is SAVISQKPSRDICQRGTSLTIQCQVDSQVTMMFWYRQQPGQSLTLIATANQGSEATYESGFVIDKFPISRPNLTFSTLTVSNMSPEDSSIYLCSVARGLETQYFGPGTRLLVL.